The TCR beta chain described here comes from a study of identical twins. TCRdb re-called the 5' RACE reads through MiXCR, storing one row per CDR3 protein. The sample records some 230,000 distinct CDR3 sequences, 5.5% to 7.5% being singletons. In this sample, this clonotype turned up a few times. The CDR3 runs 15 residues. Trimming removed 6 bases from V and 8 bases from J; junction bases left unmatched: 15. Germline-derived CDR1 and CDR2 are MGHRA and YSYEKL. These data were likewise used in another study, on T cells expressing NK-cell markers.

V usage is TRBV4-1 and J usage is TRBJ1-2; TRBD1 agrees at 7 bases. Sequencing used CD8+ T cells sorted from blood. The TCR was taken from a woman aged 18-30 years in good health. The CDR3 reads CASSVLIDRVVGYTF. The CDR3 bases are TGCGCCAGCAGTGTACTGATAGACAGGGTGGTAGGCTACACCTTC.